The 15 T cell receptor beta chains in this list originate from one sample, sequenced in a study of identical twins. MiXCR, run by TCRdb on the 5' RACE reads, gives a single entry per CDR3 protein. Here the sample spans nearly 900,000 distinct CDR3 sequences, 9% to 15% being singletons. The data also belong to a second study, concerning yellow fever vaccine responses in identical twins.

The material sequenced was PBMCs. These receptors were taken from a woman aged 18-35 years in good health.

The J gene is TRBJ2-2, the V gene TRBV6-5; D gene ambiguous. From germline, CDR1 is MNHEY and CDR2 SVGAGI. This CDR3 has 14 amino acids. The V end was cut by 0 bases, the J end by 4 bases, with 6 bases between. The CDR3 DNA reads TGTGCCAGCAGTTACTCGATTACCACCGGGGAGCTGTTTTTT. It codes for CASSYSITTGELFF.

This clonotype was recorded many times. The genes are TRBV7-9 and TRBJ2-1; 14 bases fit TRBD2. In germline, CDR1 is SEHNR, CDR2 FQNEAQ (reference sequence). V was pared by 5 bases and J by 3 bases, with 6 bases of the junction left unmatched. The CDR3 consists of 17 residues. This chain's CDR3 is CASSPGTSGSFYNEQFF. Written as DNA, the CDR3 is TGTGCCAGCAGCCCCGGGACTAGCGGGAGTTTCTACAATGAGCAGTTCTTC.

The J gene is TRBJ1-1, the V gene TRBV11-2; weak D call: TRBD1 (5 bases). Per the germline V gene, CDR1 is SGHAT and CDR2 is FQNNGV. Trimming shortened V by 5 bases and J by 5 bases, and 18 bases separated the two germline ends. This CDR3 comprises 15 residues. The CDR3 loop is CASSRDVLGATEAFF. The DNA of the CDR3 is TGTGCCAGCAGCCGGGACGTCCTCGGGGCAACTGAAGCTTTCTTT.

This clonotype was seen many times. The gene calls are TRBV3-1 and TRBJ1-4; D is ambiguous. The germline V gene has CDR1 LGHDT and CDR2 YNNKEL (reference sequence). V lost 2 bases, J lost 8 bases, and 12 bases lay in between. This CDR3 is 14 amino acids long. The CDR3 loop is CASSQRFPGEKLFF. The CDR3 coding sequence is TGTGCCAGCAGCCAAAGATTTCCGGGGGAAAAACTGTTTTTT.

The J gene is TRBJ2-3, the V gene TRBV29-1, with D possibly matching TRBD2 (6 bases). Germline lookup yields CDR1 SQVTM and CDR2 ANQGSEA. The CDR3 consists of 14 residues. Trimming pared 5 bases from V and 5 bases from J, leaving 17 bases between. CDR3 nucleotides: TGCAGCGTTTTAGCTAGCGTGGGTGGAGATACGCAGTATTTT. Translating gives CSVLASVGGDTQYF.

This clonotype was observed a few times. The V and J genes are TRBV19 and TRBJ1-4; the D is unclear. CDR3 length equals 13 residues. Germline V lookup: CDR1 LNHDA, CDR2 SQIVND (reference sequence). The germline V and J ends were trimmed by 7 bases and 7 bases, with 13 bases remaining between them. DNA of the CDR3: TGTGCCAGTAAACCGTTAGCCGGTGAAAAACTGTTTTTT. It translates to CASKPLAGEKLFF.

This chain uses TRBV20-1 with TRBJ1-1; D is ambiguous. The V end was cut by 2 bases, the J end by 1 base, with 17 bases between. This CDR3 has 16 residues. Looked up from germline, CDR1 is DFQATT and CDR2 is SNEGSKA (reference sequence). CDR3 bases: TGCAGTGCTAGATCCCGTGAGGGTTTTTCGAACACTGAAGCTTTCTTT. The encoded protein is CSARSREGFSNTEAFF.

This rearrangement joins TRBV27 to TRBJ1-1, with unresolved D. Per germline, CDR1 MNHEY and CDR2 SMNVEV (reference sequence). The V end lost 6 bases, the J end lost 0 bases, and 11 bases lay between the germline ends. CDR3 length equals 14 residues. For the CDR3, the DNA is TGTGCCAGCAGCGCCGGTTGGGTGAACACTGAAGCTTTCTTT. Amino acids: CASSAGWVNTEAFF.

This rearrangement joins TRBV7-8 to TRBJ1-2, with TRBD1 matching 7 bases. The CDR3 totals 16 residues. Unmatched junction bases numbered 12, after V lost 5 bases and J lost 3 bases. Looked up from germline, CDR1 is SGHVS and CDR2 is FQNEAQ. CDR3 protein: CASSPGTVFGDYGYTF. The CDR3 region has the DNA TGTGCCAGCAGCCCTGGGACAGTCTTTGGGGACTATGGCTACACCTTC.

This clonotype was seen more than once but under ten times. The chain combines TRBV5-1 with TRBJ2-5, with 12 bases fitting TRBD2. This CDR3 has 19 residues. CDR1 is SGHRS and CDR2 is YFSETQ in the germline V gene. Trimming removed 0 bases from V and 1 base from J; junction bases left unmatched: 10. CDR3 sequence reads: CASSLASTSGSLSQETQYF. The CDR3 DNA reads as TGCGCCAGCAGCTTGGCGTCGACTAGCGGGAGTTTATCCCAAGAGACCCAGTACTTC. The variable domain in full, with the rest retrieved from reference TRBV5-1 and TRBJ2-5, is KAGVTQTPRYLIKTRGQQVTLSCSPISGHRSVSWYQQTPGQGLQFLFEYFSETQRNKGNFPGRFSGRQFSNSRSEMNVSTLELGDSALYLCASSLASTSGSLSQETQYFGPGTRLLVL.

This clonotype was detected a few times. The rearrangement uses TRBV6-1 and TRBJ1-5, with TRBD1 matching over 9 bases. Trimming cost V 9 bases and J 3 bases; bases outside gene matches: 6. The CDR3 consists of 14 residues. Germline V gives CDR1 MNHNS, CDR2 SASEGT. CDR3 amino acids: CASGQGLTNQPQHF. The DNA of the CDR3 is TGTGCCAGTGGACAGGGGCTGACCAATCAGCCCCAGCATTTT.

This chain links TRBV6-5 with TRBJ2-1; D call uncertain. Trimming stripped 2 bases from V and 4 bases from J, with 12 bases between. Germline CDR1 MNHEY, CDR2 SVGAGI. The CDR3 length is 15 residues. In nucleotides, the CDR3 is TGTGCCAGCAGTTACCCTCGGGCCCCTTACAATGAGCAGTTCTTC. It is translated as CASSYPRAPYNEQFF.

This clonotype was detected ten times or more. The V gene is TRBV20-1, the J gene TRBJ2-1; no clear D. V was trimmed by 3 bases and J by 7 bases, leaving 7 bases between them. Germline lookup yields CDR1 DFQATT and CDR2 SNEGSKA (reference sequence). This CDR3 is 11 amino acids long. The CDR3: CSASDPNEQFF. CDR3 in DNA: TGCAGTGCTAGTGATCCTAATGAGCAGTTCTTC.

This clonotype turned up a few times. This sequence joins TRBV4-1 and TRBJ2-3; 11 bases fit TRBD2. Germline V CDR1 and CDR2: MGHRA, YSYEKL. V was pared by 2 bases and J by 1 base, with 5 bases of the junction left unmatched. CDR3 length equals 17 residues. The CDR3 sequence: CASSQLSGGARTDTQYF. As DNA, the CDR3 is TGCGCCAGCAGCCAACTTAGCGGGGGGGCCCGCACAGATACGCAGTATTTT.

The chain's CDR3 is CASSESHYEQYF. CDR3 nucleotide sequence: TGTGCCAGCAGTGAATCCCACTACGAGCAGTACTTC. The V call is TRBV25-1, the J call TRBJ2-7; D unclear. CDR3 length equals 12 residues. Germline V gives CDR1 MGHDK, CDR2 SYGVNS. V lost 1 base and J lost 3, with 4 bases in between.